A selection of T cell receptor beta chains follows, all from one sample in a study of OX40 agonist ivuxolimab in advanced cancers. Profiling relied on immunoSEQ multiplex PCR, and the TCRdb table lists in-frame clones only, not all of them. The data contain around 53,000 clones, about 88% of them singletons. Here the sequenced sample was CD4+ or CD8+ T cells sorted from blood, taken in a trial of the OX40 agonist ivuxolimab. The receptors were gathered from an adult with an advanced solid tumor such as melanoma, head and neck, liver or kidney cancer. CDR3s include the opening cysteine and the closing phenylalanine or tryptophan. D genes are given only for firm matches. The size of a clone is reported for some rows only, either as once, few or many, or as a class for expanded clones.

V gene: TRBV30; D gene: NA; clone size: NA; J gene: TRBJ2-1; CDR3 DNA: TGTGCCTCTGACCTAACTTACAATGAGCAGTTCTTC; CDR3 protein: CASDLTYNEQFF
V gene: TRBV5-1; D gene: TRBD2; clone size: NA; J gene: TRBJ2-1; CDR3 DNA: TGCGCCAGCAGCGCCGGACTAGATGTGAATGAGCAGTTCTTC; CDR3 protein: CASSAGLDVNEQFF
V gene: TRBV5-4; D gene: NA; clone size: NA; J gene: TRBJ2-5; CDR3 DNA: TGTGCCAGCAGCTTCCGGATAGGGCAGGCGGAGACCCAGTACTTC; CDR3 protein: CASSFRIGQAETQYF
V gene: TRBV5-1; D gene: TRBD2; clone size: NA; J gene: TRBJ2-6; CDR3 DNA: TGCGCCAGCAGCTTTATAGCGGGAGGGCCAACTGGGGCCAACGTCCTGACTTTC; CDR3 protein: CASSFIAGGPTGANVLTF
V gene: TRBV6-6; D gene: NA; clone size: NA; J gene: TRBJ1-3; CDR3 DNA: TGTGCCAGCAGTTACGCCCGGGATCTCTCTGGAAACACCATATATTTT; CDR3 protein: CASSYARDLSGNTIYF
V gene: TRBV10-3; D gene: NA; clone size: few; J gene: TRBJ1-2; CDR3 DNA: TGTGCCATGGGGGAGACCACGGCCGGTGGCTACACCTTC; CDR3 protein: CAMGETTAGGYTF
V gene: TRBV18; D gene: TRBD1; clone size: NA; J gene: TRBJ2-1; CDR3 DNA: TGTGCCAGCTCAGATCTACAGGGGGTGTTCTACAATGAGCAGTTCTTC; CDR3 protein: CASSDLQGVFYNEQFF
V gene: TRBV7-2; D gene: TRBD2; clone size: NA; J gene: TRBJ2-1; CDR3 DNA: TGTGCCAGCAGCTTTCGGAGTGGCGGCGGGAGTGAGCAGTTCTTC; CDR3 protein: CASSFRSGGGSEQFF
V gene: TRBV10-3; D gene: NA; clone size: NA; J gene: TRBJ2-5; CDR3 DNA: TGTGCCATCAGTGACGATGAGACCCAGTACTTC; CDR3 protein: CAISDDETQYF
V gene: TRBV28; D gene: NA; clone size: NA; J gene: TRBJ2-5; CDR3 DNA: TGTGCCAGCAGTAACAGGGCGGTTTTACCCCAGTACTTC; CDR3 protein: CASSNRAVLPQYF
V gene: TRBV5-6; D gene: NA; clone size: NA; J gene: TRBJ2-7; CDR3 DNA: TGTGCCAGCAGCTTTTTCACCTCCTACGAGCAGTACTTC; CDR3 protein: CASSFFTSYEQYF
V gene: TRBV7-3; D gene: TRBD1; clone size: NA; J gene: TRBJ2-1; CDR3 DNA: TGTGCCAGCAGTCTCTTGGACAGGGGCCGCAATGAGCAGTTCTTC; CDR3 protein: CASSLLDRGRNEQFF
V gene: TRBV2; D gene: NA; clone size: NA; J gene: TRBJ2-1; CDR3 DNA: TGTGCCAGCAGTGCATTAGGGGGAGTGGGCCATGAGCAGTTCTTC; CDR3 protein: CASSALGGVGHEQFF